The rows below give T cell receptor beta chains drawn from one sample of a study of early T cells in non-severe SARS-CoV-2 infection. In TCRdb, the 5' RACE reads were re-called with MiXCR into one record per CDR3 protein. The sample carries around 60,000 distinct CDR3 sequences, 20% to 25% recorded once. The material sequenced was whole blood, taken at baseline. The receptors come from an adult who was a healthcare worker with PCR-confirmed SARS-CoV-2 infection or an uninfected control (not recorded which). CDR3s include the opening cysteine and the closing phenylalanine or tryptophan. The order of the fields is D gene, CDR3 length, J gene, clone size, V gene, CDR3 protein, CDR3 DNA. A D gene is named only where the DNA matches it firmly. Only some rows state a clone size, as once, few, many or a class for expanded clones.

- 12 TRBJ2-1 few TRBV29-1 CSARDTNNEQFF TGCAGCGCCCGGGACACCAACAATGAGCAGTTCTTC
- 15 TRBJ2-7 - TRBV7-2 CASSLSPQAAREQYF TGTGCCAGCAGCTTAAGCCCCCAGGCCGCTCGGGAGCAGTACTTC
- 15 TRBJ1-4 - TRBV18 CASSPRGTTNEKLFF TGTGCCAGCTCGCCAAGGGGGACAACTAATGAAAAACTGTTTTTT
- 14 TRBJ2-2 - TRBV6-5 CASRSATNTGELFF TGTGCCAGCAGGTCAGCAACGAACACCGGGGAGCTGTTTTTT
- 13 TRBJ2-7 many TRBV12-3/TRBV12-4 CASSLSVSYEQYF TGTGCCAGCAGTCTTAGCGTCTCCTACGAGCAGTACTTC
- 13 TRBJ1-2 many TRBV7-3 CASSLNRMEGYTF TGTGCCAGCAGCTTAAATAGGATGGAGGGCTACACCTTC
- 14 TRBJ2-3 few TRBV18 CASSPPLGTDTQYF TGTGCCAGCTCACCACCCCTAGGAACAGATACGCAGTATTTT
TRBD1 17 TRBJ1-2 - TRBV5-6 CASSLPSATGLSMGYTF TGTGCCAGCAGCTTGCCGTCCGCGACAGGGCTCTCTATGGGCTACACCTTC
- 14 TRBJ1-5 few TRBV6-4 CASVETGNNQPQHF TGTGCCAGCGTAGAAACAGGGAACAATCAGCCCCAGCATTTT
TRBD2 16 TRBJ2-3 many TRBV5-1 CASSPGLAGYTDTQYF TGCGCCAGCAGCCCGGGACTAGCGGGGTACACAGATACGCAGTATTTT
- 16 TRBJ2-3 - TRBV6-1 CASSERGARIRDTQYF TGTGCCAGCAGTGAAAGGGGGGCGAGGATCCGGGATACGCAGTATTTT
- 12 TRBJ2-3 many TRBV9 CASSETERTQYF TGTGCCAGCAGCGAGACAGAACGTACGCAGTATTTT
- 15 TRBJ2-1 few TRBV15 CATSRGASSYNEQFF TGTGCCACCAGCAGAGGCGCGAGCTCCTACAATGAGCAGTTCTTC
- 11 TRBJ2-3 few TRBV24-1 CATELSGTQYF TGTGCCACGGAACTCTCGGGTACGCAGTATTTT
- 13 TRBJ2-3 few TRBV4-1 CASSQAGSDTQYF TGCGCCAGCAGCCAAGCTGGGTCAGATACGCAGTATTTT
- 14 TRBJ2-5 few TRBV5-1 CASTPRSHQETQYF TGCGCCAGCACGCCGAGGAGTCACCAAGAGACCCAGTACTTC
- 16 TRBJ2-1 few TRBV13 CASSLGMASAGNEQFF TGTGCCAGCAGCTTAGGGATGGCTAGCGCAGGGAATGAGCAGTTCTTC
TRBD1 14 TRBJ1-2 - TRBV4-1 CASSQEGTGYGYTF TGCGCCAGCAGCCAAGAGGGGACAGGGTATGGCTACACCTTC
- 13 TRBJ2-2 - TRBV3-1 CASSQSSAGELFF TGTGCCAGCAGCCAAAGTAGCGCCGGGGAGCTGTTTTTT
- 12 TRBJ1-2 - TRBV19 CASKEGHYGYTF TGTGCCAGTAAAGAGGGTCACTATGGCTACACCTTC
- 13 TRBJ2-3 - TRBV11-2 CASSPLVWDTQYF TGTGCCAGCAGCCCCCTAGTCTGGGATACGCAGTATTTT
- 13 TRBJ1-2 - TRBV5-1 CASSLVQNYGYTF TGCGCCAGCAGCTTGGTCCAGAACTATGGCTACACCTTC
- 17 TRBJ2-1 - TRBV19 CASSIAPGAVSYNEQFF TGTGCCAGTAGTATAGCCCCTGGGGCGGTTTCCTACAATGAGCAGTTCTTC
TRBD1 13 TRBJ1-1 few TRBV5-1 CASSWTGGTEAFF TGCGCCAGCAGCTGGACAGGGGGCACTGAAGCTTTCTTT
- 11 TRBJ2-3 - TRBV4-1 CASSQERTQYF TGCGCCAGCAGCCAAGAACGCACGCAGTATTTT
- 13 TRBJ2-1 - TRBV11-2 CASSLESPYEQFF TGTGCCAGCAGCTTAGAATCCCCCTATGAGCAGTTCTTC
- 13 TRBJ2-7 many TRBV18 CASSPPGLDEQYF TGTGCCAGCTCACCACCGGGGTTAGACGAGCAGTACTTC
- 12 TRBJ2-3 - TRBV6-1 CASRSGSDTQYF TGTGCCAGCAGGAGTGGATCAGATACGCAGTATTTT
TRBD1 15 TRBJ2-5 - TRBV7-2 CASSPPGGGSETQYF TGTGCCAGCAGCCCGCCAGGGGGCGGGTCGGAGACCCAGTACTTC
- 14 TRBJ1-2 - TRBV3-1 CASSPIRGNYGYTF TGTGCCAGCAGCCCGATACGGGGGAACTATGGCTACACCTTC
TRBD2 16 TRBJ2-3 - TRBV9 CASSPGTSGAVDTQYF TGTGCCAGCAGCCCAGGGACTAGCGGGGCGGTAGATACGCAGTATTTT
TRBD1 15 TRBJ1-6 - TRBV7-8 CASSLETGGGSPLHF TGTGCCAGCAGCTTAGAGACAGGGGGCGGTTCACCCCTCCACTTT
- 11 TRBJ1-2 - TRBV2 CASSTEYGYTF TGTGCCAGCAGTACGGAGTATGGCTACACCTTC
- 12 TRBJ2-7 few TRBV19 CASSSRAGIQYF TGTGCCAGTAGTTCCAGGGCGGGGATTCAGTACTTC
- 13 TRBJ1-1 many TRBV5-1 CASSPQTNTEAFF TGCGCCAGCAGCCCACAGACGAACACTGAAGCTTTCTTT
- 10 TRBJ1-6 few TRBV4-1 CASRESPLHF TGCGCCAGCAGAGAATCACCCCTCCACTTT
- 13 TRBJ1-1 few TRBV29-1 CSVEVHRDGEAFF TGCAGCGTTGAAGTTCATAGAGACGGAGAAGCTTTCTTT
- 13 TRBJ2-2 few TRBV6-1 CASTPLIAGELFF TGTGCCAGCACCCCCCTCATCGCCGGGGAGCTGTTTTTT
- 13 TRBJ1-6 few TRBV12-3/TRBV12-4 CASTPHKGSPLHF TGTGCCAGCACTCCTCATAAGGGGTCACCCCTCCACTTT
- 12 TRBJ2-5 many TRBV29-1 CSVGEAVGAQYF TGCAGCGTTGGAGAGGCTGTCGGGGCCCAGTACTTC
- 12 TRBJ1-1 - TRBV5-1 CASSSELTEAFF TGCGCCAGCAGCTCAGAGCTCACTGAAGCTTTCTTT